The rows below give T cell receptor beta chains drawn from one sample of a study of blood T cell repertoires in COVID-19. The method was immunoSEQ multiplex PCR; TCRdb's version includes in-frame clones alone and lacks a portion of them. The sample lists 120,000 or so clones; more than 65% were seen once. Sequenced sample: peripheral blood. The receptors derive from a human donor in a cohort sampled during active COVID-19. The CDR3 runs from the conserved cysteine through the conserved F or W. Each record gives: V gene, D gene, clone size, J gene, CDR3 protein, CDR3 DNA. The D gene is left open where the match is weak. A clone size is listed for some rows: how often the clone was seen (once, few, many), or a class if it is expanded.

>TRBV21-1|-|-|TRBJ1-1
CASSKPSTGSWSRRAFF
TGTGCCAGCAGCAAACCGTCGACAGGCTCGTGGTCCCGAAGGGCTTTCTTT
>TRBV27|-|-|TRBJ1-2
CASSQGFANYGYTF
TGTGCCAGCAGTCAGGGGTTCGCTAACTATGGCTACACCTTC
>TRBV4-1|-|-|TRBJ2-5
CASSRGVKGFPLETQYF
TGCGCCAGCAGCCGCGGTGTAAAGGGGTTCCCGCTGGAGACCCAGTACTTC
>TRBV19|TRBD1|few|TRBJ2-2
CASSIGGTANTGELFF
TGTGCCAGTAGTATAGGGGGGACAGCGAACACCGGGGAGCTGTTTTTT
>TRBV12-3/TRBV12-4|-|-|TRBJ1-2
CASSLWTNYGYTF
TGTGCCAGCAGTTTATGGACAAACTATGGCTACACCTTC
>TRBV19|TRBD2|-|TRBJ2-4
CASSTGTSGRAVGQYF
TGTGCCAGTAGTACCGGGACTAGCGGGAGGGCCGTAGGGCAGTACTTC
>TRBV10-3|-|-|TRBJ2-5
CATARDRGQETQYF
TGTGCCACAGCTAGGGATAGGGGCCAAGAGACCCAGTACTTC
>TRBV5-4|TRBD2|-|TRBJ2-1
CASSLGLADEQFF
TGTGCCAGCAGCTTGGGCCTAGCGGATGAGCAGTTCTTC
>TRBV5-1|TRBD2|-|TRBJ2-1
CASSRGGAVEQFF
TGCGCCAGCAGCCGCGGGGGGGCCGTTGAGCAGTTCTTC
>TRBV30|-|-|TRBJ2-5
CARGRRGNQETQYF
TGTGCCAGAGGTCGCCGGGGGAACCAAGAGACCCAGTACTTC
>TRBV28|TRBD1|-|TRBJ1-2
CASSPSDRVTGYTF
TGTGCCAGCAGTCCCTCGGACAGGGTGACTGGCTACACCTTC
>TRBV25-1|-|-|TRBJ1-1
CASSEEGSTEAFF
TGTGCCAGCAGTGAGGAGGGGAGTACTGAAGCTTTCTTT
>TRBV19|TRBD1|-|TRBJ2-6
CASSLQGARGTEGANVLTF
TGTGCCAGTAGCCTACAGGGGGCGCGGGGGACTGAGGGGGCCAACGTCCTGACTTTC
>TRBV7-9|TRBD2|-|TRBJ2-5
CASKLTGLAGTKKETQYF
TGTGCCAGCAAGCTTACCGGACTAGCGGGAACCAAAAAAGAGACCCAGTACTTC
>TRBV5-1|-|-|TRBJ1-5
CASSLYGTGPQHF
TGCGCCAGCAGCTTGTATGGTACGGGGCCCCAGCATTTT
>TRBV9|TRBD2|-|TRBJ2-5
CASSVAPGLAVMRGETQYF
TGTGCCAGCAGCGTAGCTCCGGGACTAGCGGTTATGCGGGGAGAGACCCAGTACTTC
>TRBV13|TRBD2|once|TRBJ2-5
CASSLVGLAGVRETQYF
TGTGCCAGCAGCCTAGTGGGACTAGCGGGAGTTCGGGAGACCCAGTACTTC
>TRBV9|-|-|TRBJ1-1
CASSRDRPNTEAFF
TGTGCCAGCAGCCGCGACAGACCGAACACTGAAGCTTTCTTT
>TRBV29-1|TRBD2|-|TRBJ2-5
CSVGGRETQYF
TGCAGCGTCGGGGGGAGAGAGACCCAGTACTTC
>TRBV12-3/TRBV12-4|-|few|TRBJ2-7
CASSRTPTGEQYF
TGTGCCAGCAGTCGAACGCCCACCGGCGAGCAGTACTTC
>TRBV2|-|-|TRBJ2-1
CASSEAGASYNEQFF
TGTGCCAGCAGTGAAGCAGGGGCTTCCTACAATGAGCAGTTCTTC
>TRBV5-6|TRBD1|-|TRBJ1-4
CASSLQGTGTNEKLFF
TGTGCCAGCAGCCTACAGGGGACCGGAACTAATGAAAAACTGTTTTTT
>TRBV7-9|TRBD1|few|TRBJ2-4
CASRPGQGGNIQYF
TGTGCCAGCAGACCTGGACAGGGGGGAAACATTCAGTACTTC
>TRBV11-2|-|-|TRBJ2-5
CATASTVQETQYF
TGTGCCACCGCCTCGACAGTTCAAGAGACCCAGTACTTC
>TRBV19|-|-|TRBJ2-2
CASRNRVVPNTGELFF
TGTGCCAGTAGGAACAGGGTGGTACCGAACACCGGGGAGCTGTTTTTT
>TRBV18|-|-|TRBJ2-2
CASSPEMGTGELFF
TGTGCCAGCTCACCGGAGATGGGCACCGGGGAGCTGTTTTTT
>TRBV5-1|TRBD1|-|TRBJ2-5
CASSIGQGQETQYF
TGCGCCAGCAGCATTGGACAGGGGCAAGAGACCCAGTACTTC
>TRBV24-1|-|-|TRBJ2-1
CATSDLRTPHEQFF
TGTGCCACCAGTGATTTGAGGACACCGCATGAGCAGTTCTTC
>TRBV9|-|-|TRBJ1-1
CASSGPVRTEAFF
TGTGCCAGCAGCGGGCCGGTCAGGACTGAAGCTTTCTTT
>TRBV11-2|TRBD2|-|TRBJ2-2
CASSLGLAGGRGTGELFF
TGTGCCAGCAGCTTAGGACTAGCGGGGGGGCGTGGCACCGGGGAGCTGTTTTTT
>TRBV6-5|TRBD1|-|TRBJ2-5
CASSYVTGGQQETQYF
TGTGCCAGCAGTTACGTCACAGGGGGCCAACAAGAGACCCAGTACTTC
>TRBV3-1/TRBV3-2|TRBD1|once|TRBJ1-1
CASSRRTGNTEAFF
TGTGCCAGCAGCCGACGGACAGGGAACACTGAAGCTTTCTTT
>TRBV7-9|-|-|TRBJ2-3
CASSLYLLASTDTQYF
TGTGCCAGCAGCTTATATCTTCTAGCTAGCACAGATACGCAGTATTTT
>TRBV5-4|TRBD2|-|TRBJ2-1
CASSLGSGGAYNEQFF
TGTGCCAGCAGCTTGGGGAGCGGGGGCGCCTACAATGAGCAGTTCTTC
>TRBV30|-|many|TRBJ2-7
CASSAGQGHEQYF
TGTGCCTCGAGCGCGGGGCAGGGACACGAGCAGTACTTC
>TRBV28|TRBD1|few|TRBJ1-3
CASSLIGQGAGNTIYF
TGTGCCAGCAGTTTAATCGGACAGGGGGCAGGAAACACCATATATTTT
>TRBV4-2|-|-|TRBJ1-2
CASSQVDGVYGYTF
TGTGCCAGCAGCCAAGTCGACGGAGTCTATGGCTACACCTTC
>TRBV7-2|TRBD1|-|TRBJ1-2
CASSDRTGNANYGYTF
TGTGCCAGCAGCGATAGGACAGGGAACGCTAACTATGGCTACACCTTC
>TRBV3-1/TRBV3-2|TRBD1|-|TRBJ1-2
CASRPTGGIYGYTF
TGTGCCAGCAGGCCGACAGGGGGCATCTATGGCTACACCTTC
>TRBV4-1|TRBD2|-|TRBJ2-7
CASSRGGAGDLEQYF
TGCGCCAGCAGCCGCGGGGGGGCAGGGGACTTGGAGCAGTACTTC
>TRBV28|-|-|TRBJ1-4
CASSAPGGMGEKLFF
TGTGCCAGCAGTGCCCCGGGGGGTATGGGAGAAAAACTGTTTTTT
>TRBV28|TRBD2|-|TRBJ2-5
CASGGPLTSGQETQYF
TGTGCCAGCGGCGGCCCTCTCACTAGCGGTCAAGAGACCCAGTACTTC
>TRBV3-1/TRBV3-2|TRBD1|once|TRBJ1-6
CASSHGTGNSPLHF
TGTGCCAGCAGCCACGGGACAGGGAATTCACCCCTCCACTTT
>TRBV18|-|-|TRBJ1-6
CASSPRLADDSPLHF
TGTGCCAGCTCACCTCGACTAGCGGATGATTCACCCCTCCACTTT
>TRBV6-5|TRBD1|-|TRBJ2-3
CASTRTGGSDTQYF
TGTGCCAGCACCAGGACAGGGGGGTCAGATACGCAGTATTTT
>TRBV6-4|TRBD2|-|TRBJ2-2
CASRSGRAGSGELFF
TGTGCCAGCAGAAGCGGGAGGGCCGGGTCCGGGGAGCTGTTTTTT
>TRBV9|-|-|TRBJ2-7
CASSVGGKGEQYF
TGTGCCAGCAGCGTGGGCGGGAAAGGTGAGCAGTACTTC
>TRBV3-1/TRBV3-2|TRBD1|-|TRBJ2-1
CASSRFRDREDNEQFF
TGTGCCAGCAGCCGTTTTCGGGACAGGGAGGACAATGAGCAGTTCTTC
>TRBV10-3|-|-|TRBJ2-7
CAITPLGQNSYEQYF
TGTGCCATCACTCCCCTGGGACAAAACTCCTACGAGCAGTACTTC
>TRBV5-1|-|few|TRBJ2-5
CASSLTNQEPQYF
TGCGCCAGCAGCTTAACGAACCAAGAGCCCCAGTACTTC
>TRBV4-3|TRBD1|-|TRBJ1-6
CASSLRWGQGSPLHF
TGCGCCAGCAGCCTACGTTGGGGACAGGGTTCACCCCTCCACTTT
>TRBV21-1|-|-|TRBJ2-7
CASTSDRDVLAGSSYEQYF
TGTGCCAGCACCTCCGATCGAGACGTCCTAGCTGGGAGCTCCTACGAGCAGTACTTC
>TRBV5-1|TRBD2|-|TRBJ2-1
CASSGSGGPYNEQFF
TGCGCCAGCAGCGGAAGCGGGGGGCCGTACAATGAGCAGTTCTTC
>TRBV27|-|many|TRBJ1-1
CASSLSGSPEAFF
TGTGCCAGCAGTTTATCGGGCAGCCCTGAAGCTTTCTTT
>TRBV7-2|-|-|TRBJ2-7
CASSFLQGEGQYF
TGTGCCAGCAGCTTCTTACAGGGGGAGGGGCAGTACTTC
>TRBV5-1|-|-|TRBJ1-1
CASSFRDNTEAFF
TGCGCCAGCAGCTTCCGGGATAACACTGAAGCTTTCTTT
>TRBV18|-|once|TRBJ1-5
CASSPGGDQPQHF
TGTGCCAGCTCACCAGGAGGGGACCAGCCCCAGCATTTT
>TRBV5-1|-|-|TRBJ2-3
CASSLEDGRNGDTQYF
TGCGCCAGCAGCTTGGAAGATGGGAGAAATGGAGATACGCAGTATTTT
>TRBV6-5|-|-|TRBJ1-3
CASNFIEISGNTIYF
TGTGCCAGCAACTTCATCGAGATCTCTGGAAACACCATATATTTT
>TRBV30|TRBD1|-|TRBJ2-1
CAWSHRGSKSYNEQFF
TGTGCCTGGAGTCACAGGGGCAGTAAATCCTACAATGAGCAGTTCTTC